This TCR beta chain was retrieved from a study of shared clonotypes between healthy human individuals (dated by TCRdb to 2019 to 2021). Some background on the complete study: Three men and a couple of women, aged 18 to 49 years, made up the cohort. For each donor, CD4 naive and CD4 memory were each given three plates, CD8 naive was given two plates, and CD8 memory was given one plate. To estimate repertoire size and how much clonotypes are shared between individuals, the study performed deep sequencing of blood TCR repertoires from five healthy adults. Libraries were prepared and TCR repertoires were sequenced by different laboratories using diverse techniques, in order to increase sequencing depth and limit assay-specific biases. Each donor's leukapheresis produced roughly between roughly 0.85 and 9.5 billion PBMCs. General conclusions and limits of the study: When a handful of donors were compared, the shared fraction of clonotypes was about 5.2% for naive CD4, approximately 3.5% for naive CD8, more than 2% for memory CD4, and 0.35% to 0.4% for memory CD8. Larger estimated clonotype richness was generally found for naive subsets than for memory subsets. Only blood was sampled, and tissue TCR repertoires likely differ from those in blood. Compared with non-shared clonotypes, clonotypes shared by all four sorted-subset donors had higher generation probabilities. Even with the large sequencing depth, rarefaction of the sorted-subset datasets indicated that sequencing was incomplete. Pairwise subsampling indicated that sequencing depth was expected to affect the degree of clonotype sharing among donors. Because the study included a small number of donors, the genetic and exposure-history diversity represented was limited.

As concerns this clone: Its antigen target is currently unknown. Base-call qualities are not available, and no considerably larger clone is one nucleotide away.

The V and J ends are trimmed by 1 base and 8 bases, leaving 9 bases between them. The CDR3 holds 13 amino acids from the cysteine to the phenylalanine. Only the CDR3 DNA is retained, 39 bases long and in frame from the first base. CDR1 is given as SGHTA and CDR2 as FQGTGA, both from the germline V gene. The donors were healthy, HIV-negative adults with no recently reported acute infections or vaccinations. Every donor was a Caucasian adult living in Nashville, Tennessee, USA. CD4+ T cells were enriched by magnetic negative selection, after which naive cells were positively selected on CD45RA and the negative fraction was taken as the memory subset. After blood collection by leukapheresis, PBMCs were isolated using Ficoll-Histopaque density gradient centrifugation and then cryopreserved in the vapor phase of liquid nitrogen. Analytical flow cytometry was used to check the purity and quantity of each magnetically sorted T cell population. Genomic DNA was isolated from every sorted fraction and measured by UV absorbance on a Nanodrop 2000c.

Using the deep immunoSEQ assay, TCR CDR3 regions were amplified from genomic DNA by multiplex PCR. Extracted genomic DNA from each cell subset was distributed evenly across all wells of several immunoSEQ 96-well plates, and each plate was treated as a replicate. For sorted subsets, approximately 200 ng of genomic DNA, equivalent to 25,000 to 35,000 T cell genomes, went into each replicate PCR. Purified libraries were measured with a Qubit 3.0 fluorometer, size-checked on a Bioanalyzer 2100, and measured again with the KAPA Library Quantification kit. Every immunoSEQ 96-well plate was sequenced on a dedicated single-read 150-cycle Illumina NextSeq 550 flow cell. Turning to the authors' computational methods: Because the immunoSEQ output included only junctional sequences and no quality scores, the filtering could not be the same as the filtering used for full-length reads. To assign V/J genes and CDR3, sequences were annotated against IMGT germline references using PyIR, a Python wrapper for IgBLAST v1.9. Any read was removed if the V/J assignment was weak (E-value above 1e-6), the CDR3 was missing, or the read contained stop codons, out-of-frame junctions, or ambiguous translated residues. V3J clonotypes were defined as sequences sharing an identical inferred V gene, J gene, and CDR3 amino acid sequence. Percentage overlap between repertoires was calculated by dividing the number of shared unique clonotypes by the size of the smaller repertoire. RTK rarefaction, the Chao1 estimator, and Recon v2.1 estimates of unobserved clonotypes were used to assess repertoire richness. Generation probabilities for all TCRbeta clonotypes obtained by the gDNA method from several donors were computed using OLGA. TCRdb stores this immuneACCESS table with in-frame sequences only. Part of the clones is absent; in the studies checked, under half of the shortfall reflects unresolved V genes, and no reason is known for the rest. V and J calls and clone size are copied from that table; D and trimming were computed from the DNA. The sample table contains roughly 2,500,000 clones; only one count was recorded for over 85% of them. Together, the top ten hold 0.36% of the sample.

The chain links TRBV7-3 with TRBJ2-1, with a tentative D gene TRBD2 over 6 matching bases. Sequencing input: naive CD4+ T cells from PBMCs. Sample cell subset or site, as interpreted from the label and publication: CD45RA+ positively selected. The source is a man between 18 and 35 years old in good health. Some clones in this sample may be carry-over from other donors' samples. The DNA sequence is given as TGTGCCAGCAGCTTAATAAGACTAGATGAGCAGTTCTTC. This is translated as CASSLIRLDEQFF.